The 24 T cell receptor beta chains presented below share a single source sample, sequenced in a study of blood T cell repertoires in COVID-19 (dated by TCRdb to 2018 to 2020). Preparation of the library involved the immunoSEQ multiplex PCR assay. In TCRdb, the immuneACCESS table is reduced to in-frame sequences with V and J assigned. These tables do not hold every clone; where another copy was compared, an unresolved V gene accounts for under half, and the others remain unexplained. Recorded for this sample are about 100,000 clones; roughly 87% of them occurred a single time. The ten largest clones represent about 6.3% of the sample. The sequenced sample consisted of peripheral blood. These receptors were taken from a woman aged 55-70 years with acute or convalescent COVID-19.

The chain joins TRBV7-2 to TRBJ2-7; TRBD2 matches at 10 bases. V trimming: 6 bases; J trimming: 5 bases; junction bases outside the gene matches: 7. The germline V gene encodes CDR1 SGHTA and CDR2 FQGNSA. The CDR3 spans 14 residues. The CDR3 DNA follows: TGTGCCAGCAGTCGTCTAGCGGGAGCTAACGAGCAGTACGTC. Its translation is CASSRLAGANEQYV.

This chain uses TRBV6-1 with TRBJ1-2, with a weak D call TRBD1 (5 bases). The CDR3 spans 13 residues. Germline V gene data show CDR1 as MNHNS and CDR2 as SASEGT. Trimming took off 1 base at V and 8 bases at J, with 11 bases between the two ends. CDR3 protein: CASSEGQMTGYTF. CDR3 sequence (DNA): TGTGCCAGCAGTGAAGGACAGATGACGGGCTACACCTTC.

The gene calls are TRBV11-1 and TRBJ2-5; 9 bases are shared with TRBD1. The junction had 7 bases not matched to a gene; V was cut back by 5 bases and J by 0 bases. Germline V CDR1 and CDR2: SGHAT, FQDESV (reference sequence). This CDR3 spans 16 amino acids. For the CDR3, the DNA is TGTGCCAGCAGCCCAACAGGGGGCGGTTACCAAGAGACCCAGTACTTC. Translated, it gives CASSPTGGGYQETQYF.

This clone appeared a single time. The CDR3: CAWRGRGSGETQYF. The CDR3 DNA reads as TGTGCCTGGAGGGGTCGCGGGAGTGGAGAGACCCAGTACTTC. The V and J genes are TRBV30 and TRBJ2-5; 7 bases map to TRBD2. The CDR3 extends over 14 amino acids. From germline, CDR1 is GTSNPN and CDR2 SVGIG (reference sequence). The ends lost 3 bases at V and 4 bases at J; junction bases unmatched: 8.

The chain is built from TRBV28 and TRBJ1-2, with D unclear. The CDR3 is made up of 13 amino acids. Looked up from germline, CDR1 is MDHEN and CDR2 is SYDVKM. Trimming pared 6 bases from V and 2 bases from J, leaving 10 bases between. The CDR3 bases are TGTGCCAGCAGGGCATCCCCCAACTATGGCTACACCTTC. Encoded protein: CASRASPNYGYTF.

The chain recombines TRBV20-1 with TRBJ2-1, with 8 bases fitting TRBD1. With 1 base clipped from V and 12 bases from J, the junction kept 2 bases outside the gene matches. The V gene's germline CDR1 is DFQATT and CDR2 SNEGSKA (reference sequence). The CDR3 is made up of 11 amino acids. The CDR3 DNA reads TGCAGTGCTAGAGGGGGGACAGGGCAGTTCTTC. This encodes CSARGGTGQFF.

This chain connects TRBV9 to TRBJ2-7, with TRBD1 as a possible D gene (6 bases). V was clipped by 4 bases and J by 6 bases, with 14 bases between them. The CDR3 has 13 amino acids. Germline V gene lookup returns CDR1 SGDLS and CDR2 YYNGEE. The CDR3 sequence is CASSPQGIGEQYF. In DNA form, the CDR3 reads TGTGCCAGCAGCCCTCAGGGGATCGGCGAGCAGTACTTC.

The CDR3 coding sequence is TGTGCCAGCTCACCGACAGGGGGCGAGAACACTGAAGCTTTCTTT. Its translation: CASSPTGGENTEAFF. The chain links TRBV18 to TRBJ1-1; 10 bases agree with TRBD1. CDR3 length equals 15 residues. Germline-derived CDR1 and CDR2 are KGHSH and LQKENI. Unmatched junction bases numbered 2, after V lost 3 bases and J lost 1 base.

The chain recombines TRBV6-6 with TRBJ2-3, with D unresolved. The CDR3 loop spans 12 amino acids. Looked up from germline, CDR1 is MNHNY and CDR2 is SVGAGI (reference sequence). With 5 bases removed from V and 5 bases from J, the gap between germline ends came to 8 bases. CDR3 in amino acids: CASSDNVDTQYF. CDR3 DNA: TGTGCCAGCAGTGACAACGTAGATACGCAGTATTTT.

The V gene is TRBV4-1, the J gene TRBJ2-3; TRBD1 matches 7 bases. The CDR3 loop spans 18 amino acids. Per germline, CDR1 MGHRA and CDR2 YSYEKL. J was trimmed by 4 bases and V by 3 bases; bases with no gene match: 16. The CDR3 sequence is CASSQVGSTGIGADTQYF. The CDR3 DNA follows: TGCGCCAGCAGCCAGGTGGGCTCGACAGGGATTGGGGCAGATACGCAGTATTTT.

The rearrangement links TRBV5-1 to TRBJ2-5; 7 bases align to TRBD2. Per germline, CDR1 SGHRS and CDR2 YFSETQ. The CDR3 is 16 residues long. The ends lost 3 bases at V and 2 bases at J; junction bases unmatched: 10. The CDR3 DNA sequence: TGCGCCAGCAGCTCACCGATAGCGGGCCGACAAGAGACCCAGTACTTC. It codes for CASSSPIAGRQETQYF.

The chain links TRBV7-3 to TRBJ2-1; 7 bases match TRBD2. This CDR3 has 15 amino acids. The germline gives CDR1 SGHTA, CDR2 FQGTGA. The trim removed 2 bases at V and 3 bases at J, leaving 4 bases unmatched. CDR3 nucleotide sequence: TGTGCCAGCAGCTTAGATGGCGGGAGCTACAATGAGCAGTTCTTC. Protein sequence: CASSLDGGSYNEQFF.

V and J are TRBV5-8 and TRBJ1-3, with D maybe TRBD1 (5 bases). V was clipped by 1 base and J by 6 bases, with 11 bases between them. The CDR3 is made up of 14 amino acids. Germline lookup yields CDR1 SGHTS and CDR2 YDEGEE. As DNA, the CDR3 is TGTGCCAGCAGCTTGCGGTCCAGGGAAAACACCATATATTTT. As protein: CASSLRSRENTIYF.

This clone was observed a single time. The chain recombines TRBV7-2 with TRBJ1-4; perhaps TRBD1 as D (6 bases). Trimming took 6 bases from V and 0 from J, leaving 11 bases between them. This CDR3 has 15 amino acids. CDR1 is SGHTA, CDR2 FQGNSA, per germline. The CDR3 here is CASRQQGATNEKLFF. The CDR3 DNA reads TGTGCCAGCAGACAACAGGGTGCAACTAATGAAAAACTGTTTTTT.

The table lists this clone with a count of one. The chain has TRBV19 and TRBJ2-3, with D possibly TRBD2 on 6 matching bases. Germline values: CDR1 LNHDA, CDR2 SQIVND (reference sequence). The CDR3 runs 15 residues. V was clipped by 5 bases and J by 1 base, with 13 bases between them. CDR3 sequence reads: CASSAGGPGTDTQYF. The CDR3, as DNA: TGTGCCAGTAGTGCTGGAGGGCCCGGCACAGATACGCAGTATTTT.

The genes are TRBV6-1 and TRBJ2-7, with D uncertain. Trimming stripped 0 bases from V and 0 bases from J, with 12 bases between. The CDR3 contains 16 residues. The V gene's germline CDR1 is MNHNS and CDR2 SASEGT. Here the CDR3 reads CASSEAAVMNSYEQYV. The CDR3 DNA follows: TGTGCCAGCAGTGAAGCGGCAGTCATGAACTCCTACGAGCAGTACGTC.

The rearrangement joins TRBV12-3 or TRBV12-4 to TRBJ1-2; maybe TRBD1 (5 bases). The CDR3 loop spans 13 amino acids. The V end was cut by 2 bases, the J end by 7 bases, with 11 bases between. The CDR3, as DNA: TGTGCCAGCAGTTTAACGGGGGTAGGTGGCTACACCTTC. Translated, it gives CASSLTGVGGYTF.

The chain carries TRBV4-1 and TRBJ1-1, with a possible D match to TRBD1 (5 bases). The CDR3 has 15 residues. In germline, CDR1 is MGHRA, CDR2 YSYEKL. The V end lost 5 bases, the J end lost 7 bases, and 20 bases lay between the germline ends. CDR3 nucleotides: TGCGCCAGCAGCGGAGGGGACTTAAACCTCGGTGAAGCTTTCTTT. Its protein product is CASSGGDLNLGEAFF.

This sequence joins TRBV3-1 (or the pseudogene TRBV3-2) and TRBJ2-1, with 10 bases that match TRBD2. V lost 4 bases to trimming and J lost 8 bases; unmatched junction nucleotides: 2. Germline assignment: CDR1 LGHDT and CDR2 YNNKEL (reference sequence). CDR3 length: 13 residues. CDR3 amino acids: CASSRTSGYEQFF. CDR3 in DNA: TGTGCCAGCAGCCGGACTAGCGGCTATGAGCAGTTCTTC.

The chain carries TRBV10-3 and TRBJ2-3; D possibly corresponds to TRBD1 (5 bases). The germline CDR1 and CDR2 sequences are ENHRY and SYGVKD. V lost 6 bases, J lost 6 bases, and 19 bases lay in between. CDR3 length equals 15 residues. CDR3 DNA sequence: TGTGCCATCAGGGAAGGGGTGTTCCCGGCGGATACGCAGTATTTT. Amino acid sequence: CAIREGVFPADTQYF.

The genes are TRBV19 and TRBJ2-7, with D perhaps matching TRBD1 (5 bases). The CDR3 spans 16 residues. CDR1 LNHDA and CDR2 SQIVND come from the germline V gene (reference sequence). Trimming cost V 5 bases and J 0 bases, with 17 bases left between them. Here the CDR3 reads CASSPWTRGASYEQYF. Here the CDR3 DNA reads TGTGCCAGTAGTCCCTGGACCCGTGGGGCCTCCTACGAGCAGTACTTC.

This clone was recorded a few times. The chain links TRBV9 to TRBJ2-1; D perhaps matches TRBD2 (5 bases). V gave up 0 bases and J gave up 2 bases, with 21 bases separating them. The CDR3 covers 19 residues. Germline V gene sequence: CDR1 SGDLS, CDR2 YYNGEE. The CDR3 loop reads CASSVALGAGPTAYNEQFF. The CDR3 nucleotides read TGTGCCAGCAGCGTAGCCTTGGGAGCCGGACCTACCGCCTACAATGAGCAGTTCTTC.

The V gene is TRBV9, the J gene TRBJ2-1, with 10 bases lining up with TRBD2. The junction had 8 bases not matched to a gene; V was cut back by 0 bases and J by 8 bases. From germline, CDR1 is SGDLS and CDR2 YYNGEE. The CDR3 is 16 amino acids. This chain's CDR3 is CASSVGASGSVDEQFF. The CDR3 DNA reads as TGTGCCAGCAGCGTAGGAGCTAGCGGGAGTGTAGATGAGCAGTTCTTC.

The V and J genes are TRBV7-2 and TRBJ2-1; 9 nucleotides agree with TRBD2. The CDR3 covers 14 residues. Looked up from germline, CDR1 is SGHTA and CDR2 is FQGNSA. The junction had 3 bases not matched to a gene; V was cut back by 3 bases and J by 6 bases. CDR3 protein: CASSFSGSVNEQFF. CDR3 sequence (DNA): TGTGCCAGCAGCTTTAGCGGGAGTGTCAATGAGCAGTTCTTC.